This T cell receptor beta chain was identified during a study of cytomegalovirus exposure and HLA in healthy donors. Study-wide results and caveats: Many donors carried some public TCRs, although rarity characterized most TCR sequences. Available immune exposure information was restricted to CMV serostatus only.

Germline lookup yields CDR1 LGHNA and CDR2 YNFKEQ. This CDR3 contains 18 residues. Trimming at V came to 4 bases and at J to 1 base, leaving 14 bases not matched to a gene. Remarks on this clone: The target antigen is unknown.

13 Jbeta primers and 60 Vbeta primers were used for the PCR. The data were produced by immunoSEQ multiplex PCR, yet TCRdb's version contains in-frame clones alone and is incomplete. The table shows about 110,000 clones, with 65% to 85% occurring only once. This TCR came from a male donor in good health and CMV-seropositive. The V call is TRBV4-2, the J call TRBJ2-3; TRBD2 matches at 7 bases. The sample taken for sequencing was PBMCs. Here the CDR3 DNA reads TGTGCCAGCAGCCGCCCCCAAATAACTAGCGAGGGCACAGATACGCAGTATTTT. It codes for CASSRPQITSEGTDTQYF.